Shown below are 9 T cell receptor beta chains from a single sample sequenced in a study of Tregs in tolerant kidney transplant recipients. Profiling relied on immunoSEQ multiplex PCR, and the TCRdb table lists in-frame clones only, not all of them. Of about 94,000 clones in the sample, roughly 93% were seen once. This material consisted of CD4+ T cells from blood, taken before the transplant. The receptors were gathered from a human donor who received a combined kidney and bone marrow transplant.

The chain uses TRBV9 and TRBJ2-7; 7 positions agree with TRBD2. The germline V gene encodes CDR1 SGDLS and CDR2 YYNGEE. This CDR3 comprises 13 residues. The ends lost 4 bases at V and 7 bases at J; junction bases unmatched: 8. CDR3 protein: CASSPQAGEEQYF. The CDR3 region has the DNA TGTGCCAGCAGCCCCCAGGCGGGAGAAGAGCAGTACTTC. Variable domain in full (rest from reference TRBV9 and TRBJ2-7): DSGVTQTPKHLITATGQRVTLRCSPRSGDLSVYWYQQSLDQGLQFLIQYYNGEERAKGNILERFSAQQFPDLHSELNLSSLELGDSALYFCASSPQAGEEQYFGPGTRLTVT.

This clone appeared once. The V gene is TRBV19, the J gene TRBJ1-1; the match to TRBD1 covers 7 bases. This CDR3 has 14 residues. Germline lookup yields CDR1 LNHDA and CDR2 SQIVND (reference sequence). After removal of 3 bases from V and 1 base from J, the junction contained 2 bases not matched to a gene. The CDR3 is CASSIRGTNTEAFF. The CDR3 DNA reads TGTGCCAGTAGTATCAGGGGGACGAACACTGAAGCTTTCTTT.

The CDR3 protein is CASSSDTGELFF. Here the CDR3 DNA reads TGTGCCAGCAGCTCAGACACCGGGGAGCTGTTTTTT. The chain joins TRBV7-7 to TRBJ2-2; no clear D. The CDR3 runs 12 residues. Deletions cut 4 bases from V and 3 bases from J, with 3 bases between. CDR1 and CDR2 from the germline V gene are SSHAT and FNYEAQ (reference sequence).

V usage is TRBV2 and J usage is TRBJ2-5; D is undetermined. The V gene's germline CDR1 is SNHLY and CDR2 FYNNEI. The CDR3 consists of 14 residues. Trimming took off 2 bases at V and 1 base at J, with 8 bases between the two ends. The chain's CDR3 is CASSEILVQETQYF. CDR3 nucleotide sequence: TGTGCCAGCAGTGAAATCCTAGTCCAAGAGACCCAGTACTTC.

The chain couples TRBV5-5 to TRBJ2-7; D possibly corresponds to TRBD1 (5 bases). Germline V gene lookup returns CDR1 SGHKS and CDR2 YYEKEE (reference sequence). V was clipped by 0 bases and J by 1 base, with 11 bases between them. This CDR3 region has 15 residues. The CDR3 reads CASSLDRTRSYEQYF. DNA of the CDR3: TGTGCCAGCAGCTTGGATCGGACAAGATCCTACGAGCAGTACTTC.

The CDR3 sequence is CATSRETGGLYGYTF. The CDR3 DNA reads as TGTGCCACCAGCAGAGAAACAGGGGGCCTATATGGCTACACCTTC. The rearrangement joins TRBV15 to TRBJ1-2, with 9 bases matching TRBD1. The trim removed 0 bases at V and 5 bases at J, leaving 4 bases unmatched. Germline values: CDR1 LNHNV, CDR2 YYDKDF (reference sequence). The CDR3 covers 15 residues.

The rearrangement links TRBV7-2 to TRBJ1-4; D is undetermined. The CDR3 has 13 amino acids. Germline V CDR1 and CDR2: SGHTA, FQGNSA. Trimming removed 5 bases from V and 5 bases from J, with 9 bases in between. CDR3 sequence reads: CASSQTANEKLFF. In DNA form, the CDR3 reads TGTGCCAGCAGCCAAACAGCAAATGAAAAACTGTTTTTT.

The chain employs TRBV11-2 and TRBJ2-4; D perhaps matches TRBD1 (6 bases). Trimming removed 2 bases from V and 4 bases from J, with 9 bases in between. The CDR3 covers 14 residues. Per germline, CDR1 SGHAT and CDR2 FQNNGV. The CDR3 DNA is TGTGCCAGCAGCTTAAACAGGGCAAAAAACATTCAGTACTTC. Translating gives CASSLNRAKNIQYF.

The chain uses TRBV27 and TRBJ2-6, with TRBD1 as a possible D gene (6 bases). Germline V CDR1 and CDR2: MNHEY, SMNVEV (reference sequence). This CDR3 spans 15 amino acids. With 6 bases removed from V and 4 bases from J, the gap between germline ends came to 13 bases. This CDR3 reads CASRGGEAGANVLTF. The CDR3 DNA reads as TGTGCCAGCAGAGGGGGAGAGGCCGGGGCCAACGTCCTGACTTTC.